This TCR beta chain appears in the sequencing data of a study of lymphopenia after photon versus proton radiotherapy. Study-wide findings and caveats: Larger post-nadir TCR diversity loss correlated inversely with survival in deceased patients. After the lymphocyte nadir, photon-treated repertoires showed oligoclonal expansion, especially of CD8+ Temra cells. Under photons, naive T cells and diversity fell while effector/memory populations rose.

This table comes from immunoSEQ multiplex PCR, and its TCRdb copy is limited to in-frame clones, with some not included. The table includes over 25,000 clones, 84% detected once. About this clone: As yet, its antigen is unknown.

The CDR3 loop spans 15 amino acids. V lost 4 bases, J lost 0 bases, and 6 bases stayed unmatched. Germline assignment: CDR1 SGDLS and CDR2 YYNGEE. The V and J genes are TRBV9 and TRBJ2-7; 8 positions match TRBD1. This receptor was taken from a woman between 65 and 79 years old with pancreatic cancer. This specimen consisted of peripheral blood, obtained from a patient treated with proton-based radiotherapy. CDR3 nucleotide sequence: TGTGCCAGCAGCACCACAGGGGGGAGCTCCTACGAGCAGTACTTC. Amino acid sequence: CASSTTGGSSYEQYF.